A single sample is the source of the 13 T cell receptor beta chains below, sequenced in a study of tumor-infiltrating lymphocytes in primary liver carcinoma. Each 20-30 mg portion of unsorted bulk tissue served as the source for co-extraction of RNA and DNA. A constant-region primer primed TCR beta cDNA synthesis from about 0.45 ug of total RNA. Three nested multiplex PCR rounds of slightly modified ARM-PCR generated TCR beta libraries. It was with TRBV1-TRBV30 forward primers and a C-beta reverse primer that the first two PCR rounds were run, at approximately 10 cycles each. In TCRdb, the multiplex PCR reads were re-called with MiXCR into one record per CDR3 protein. The table lists 90,000 to 150,000 distinct CDR3 sequences, roughly three fifths of them singletons. The sample was liver tumor tissue from sampling region 1. Subset of the sample: tumor region T1, superior pole. Source of these receptors: a woman aged 55-69 years with primary liver carcinoma and hepatitis B virus infection.

This clonotype was seen ten or more times. This sequence joins TRBV5-4 and TRBJ1-2; tentatively, D is TRBD1 (5 bases). Germline lookup yields CDR1 SGHNT and CDR2 YYREEE (reference sequence). The CDR3 has 13 amino acids. V lost 7 bases and J lost 7, with 17 bases in between. DNA of the CDR3: TGTGCCAGCCGGGGGTGGGAGAATTTTGGCTACACCTTC. Protein: CASRGWENFGYTF. Using reference TRBV5-4 and TRBJ1-2 for the parts outside the CDR3, the full variable domain is ETGVTQSPTHLIKTRGQQVTLRCSSQSGHNTVSWYQQALGQGPQFIFQYYREEENGRGNFPPRFSGLQFPNYSSELNVNALELDDSALYLCASRGWENFGYTFGSGTRLTVV.

As regards this clonotype: One end of the junction varies from germline; a read error may be responsible. V and J are TRBV11-2 and TRBJ2-7; TRBD1 matches 9 bases. CDR3 length equals 15 residues. Germline values: CDR1 SGHAT, CDR2 FQNNGV. The CDR3 nucleotides are TGTACCAGCAGCTCAGTGAGGGGACAGGGTTACGAGCAGTACTTC. Residues: CTSSSVRGQGYEQYF.

As to this clonotype: The germline gene is not matched at one end of the junction; a read error may be the cause. The J gene is TRBJ2-1, the V gene TRBV11-2, with D perhaps matching TRBD2 (5 bases). Germline CDR1 is SGHAT and CDR2 is FQNNGV. The CDR3 is 15 residues long. The CDR3: CAGSPQAGSYNEQFF. CDR3 nucleotide sequence: TGTGCCGGCAGCCCCCAGGCGGGCTCCTACAATGAGCAGTTCTTC.

This clonotype turned up a few times. This chain joins TRBV7-3 and TRBJ2-1; D remains ambiguous. This CDR3 is 13 amino acids long. The germline V gene has CDR1 SGHTA and CDR2 FQGTGA. Deletions cut 0 bases from V and 8 bases from J, with 8 bases between. As DNA, the CDR3 is TGTGCCAGCAGCTTAACGAACCGCGATGAGCAGTTCTTC. Translation gives CASSLTNRDEQFF.

The rearrangement joins TRBV28 to TRBJ1-5, with D tentatively TRBD1 (5 bases). CDR3 length: 12 amino acids. V was shortened by 6 bases and J by 4 bases, with 7 bases between the two germline ends. The germline V gene has CDR1 MDHEN and CDR2 SYDVKM. CDR3 protein: CASSTGNQPQHF. CDR3 coding DNA: TGTGCCAGCAGCACAGGTAATCAGCCCCAGCATTTT.

Remarks on this clonotype: Just one base apart from a much larger clone, this may be a read error. This chain links TRBV5-1 with TRBJ2-7; D is uncertain. The length of the CDR3 is 15 residues. Germline CDR1 SGHRS, CDR2 YFSETQ. CDR3 in DNA: TGCGCCAGCAACTTGGAAGGCCTGGGCATCTACGAGCAGTACTTC. It encodes CASNLEGLGIYEQYF.

In the case of this clonotype: A much larger clone lies one base from this, so it may be a read error. The gene calls are TRBV19 and TRBJ2-7; a weak D match, TRBD2 (6 bases). The CDR3 length is 15 residues. Per germline, CDR1 LNHDA and CDR2 SQIVND (reference sequence). The V end was cut by 4 bases, the J end by 2 bases, with 15 bases between. The CDR3 here is CASSNVWDSPYEQYF. The CDR3 bases are TGTGCCAGTAGTAATGTCTGGGACTCCCCCTACGAGCAGTACTTC.

This clonotype was counted many times. This chain connects TRBV6-5 to TRBJ1-1; D ambiguous. This CDR3 has 15 residues. Germline loops: CDR1 MNHEY, CDR2 SVGAGI. Trimming pared 9 bases from V and 0 bases from J, leaving 17 bases between. This chain's CDR3 is CASQERGLMNTEAFF. CDR3 DNA: TGTGCCAGTCAAGAACGAGGGTTAATGAACACTGAAGCTTTCTTT.

To note about this clonotype: The junction departs from germline at one end; a sequencing error may be responsible. The V call is TRBV28, the J call TRBJ2-1; D is unclear. CDR1 and CDR2 from the germline V gene are MDHEN and SYDVKM. This CDR3 is built from 16 residues. CDR3 loop: CVSSQVGLLAYNEQFF. The CDR3 DNA is TGTGTCAGCAGCCAGGTCGGGCTGTTAGCCTACAATGAGCAGTTCTTC.

This clonotype has only one observation. The genes are TRBV6-5 and TRBJ2-7; 9 nucleotides line up with TRBD1. The CDR3 is made up of 17 amino acids. Germline assignment: CDR1 MNHEY and CDR2 SVGAGI. V shed 6 bases and J 1 base; nucleotides not matched to a gene: 13. The CDR3 reads CASSSTQHRGPSYEQYF. In nucleotides, the CDR3 is TGTGCCAGCAGCTCCACCCAACACAGGGGGCCTTCCTACGAGCAGTACTTC.

This clonotype has only a few counts. This sequence joins TRBV6-5 and TRBJ2-1; 12 bases align to TRBD2. This CDR3 comprises 15 residues. The ends lost 6 bases at V and 0 bases at J; junction bases unmatched: 0. Germline-derived CDR1 and CDR2 are MNHEY and SVGAGI. CDR3 region: CASRLAGGSYNEQFF. The CDR3 coding sequence is TGTGCCAGCAGACTAGCGGGAGGCTCCTACAATGAGCAGTTCTTC.

In nucleotides, the CDR3 is TGTGCCAGCACGGTTAGGGCTAATGAGCAGTTCTTC. Its protein is CASTVRANEQFF. The chain is built from TRBV6-5 and TRBJ2-1; D remains unclear. V lost 7 bases to trimming and J lost 7 bases, with 11 bases between them. Germline CDR1 MNHEY, CDR2 SVGAGI. CDR3 length: 12 residues.

This clonotype has ten or more counts. V is TRBV29-1 and J is TRBJ2-1, with D maybe TRBD2 (6 bases). The V gene lost 4 bases and the J gene lost 9 bases, with 10 bases spanning the gap. The CDR3 runs to 11 residues. The V gene's germline CDR1 is SQVTM and CDR2 ANQGSEA. CDR3 loop: CSVATSIEQFF. The CDR3 nucleotides read TGCAGCGTTGCGACTAGTATTGAGCAGTTCTTC.